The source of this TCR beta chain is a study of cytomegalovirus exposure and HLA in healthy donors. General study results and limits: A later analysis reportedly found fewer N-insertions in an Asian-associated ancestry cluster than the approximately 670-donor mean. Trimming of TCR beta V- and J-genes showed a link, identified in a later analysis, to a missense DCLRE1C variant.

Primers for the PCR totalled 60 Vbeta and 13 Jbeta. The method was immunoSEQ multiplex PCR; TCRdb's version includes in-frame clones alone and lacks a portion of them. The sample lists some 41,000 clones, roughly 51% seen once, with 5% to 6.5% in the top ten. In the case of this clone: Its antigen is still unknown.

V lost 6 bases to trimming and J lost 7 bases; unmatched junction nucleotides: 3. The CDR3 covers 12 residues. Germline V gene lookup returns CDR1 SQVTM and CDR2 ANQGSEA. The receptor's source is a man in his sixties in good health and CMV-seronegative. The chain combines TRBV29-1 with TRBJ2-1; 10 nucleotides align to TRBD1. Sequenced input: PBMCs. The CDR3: CSVGTGVNEQFF. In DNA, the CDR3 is TGCAGCGTGGGGACAGGGGTAAATGAGCAGTTCTTC.